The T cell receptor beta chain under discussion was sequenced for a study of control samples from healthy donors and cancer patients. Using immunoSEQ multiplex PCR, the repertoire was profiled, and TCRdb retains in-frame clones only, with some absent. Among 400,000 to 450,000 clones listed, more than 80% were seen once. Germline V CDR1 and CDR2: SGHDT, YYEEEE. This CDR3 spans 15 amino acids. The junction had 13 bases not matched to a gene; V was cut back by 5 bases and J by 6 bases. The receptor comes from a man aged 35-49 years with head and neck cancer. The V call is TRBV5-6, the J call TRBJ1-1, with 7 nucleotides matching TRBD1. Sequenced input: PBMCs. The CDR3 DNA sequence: TGTGCCAGCAGATATTCCGGGACAGAATATCCTGAAGCTTTCTTT. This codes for CASRYSGTEYPEAFF.